This record looks at one T cell receptor (beta chain) sequence and its context. The data belong to a study of cytomegalovirus exposure and HLA in healthy donors. Losses at the gene ends were 7 bases for V and 4 bases for J; bases not matched to a gene: 6. The CDR3 covers 13 residues. From germline, CDR1 is LNHDA and CDR2 SQIVND (reference sequence). Vbeta (60) and Jbeta (13) primers were used in the PCR. TCRdb's table, derived via immunoSEQ multiplex PCR, lists solely in-frame clones and lacks some. The table lists about 170,000 clones, roughly four fifths of them singletons, with under 2.5% in the top ten.

The receptor was derived from a woman between 25 and 40 years old in good health and CMV-seropositive. This chain uses TRBV19 with TRBJ1-2, with 7 bases that match TRBD1. The sequencing input was PBMCs. CDR3 in amino acids: CASIYRGGYGYTF. Here the CDR3 DNA reads TGTGCCAGTATTTACAGGGGAGGCTATGGCTACACCTTC.